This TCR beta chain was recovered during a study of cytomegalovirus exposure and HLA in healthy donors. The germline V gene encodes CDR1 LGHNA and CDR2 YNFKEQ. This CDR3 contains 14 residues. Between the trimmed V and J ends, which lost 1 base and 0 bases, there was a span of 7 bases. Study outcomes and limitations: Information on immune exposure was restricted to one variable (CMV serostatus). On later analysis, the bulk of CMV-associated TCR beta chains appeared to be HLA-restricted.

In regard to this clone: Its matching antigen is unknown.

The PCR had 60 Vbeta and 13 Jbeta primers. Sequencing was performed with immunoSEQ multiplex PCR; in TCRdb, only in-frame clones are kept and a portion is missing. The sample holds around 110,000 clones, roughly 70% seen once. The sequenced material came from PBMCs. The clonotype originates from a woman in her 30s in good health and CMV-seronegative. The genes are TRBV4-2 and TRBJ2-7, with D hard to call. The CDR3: CASSQGARSYEQYF. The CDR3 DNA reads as TGTGCCAGCAGCCAAGGGGCCCGCTCCTACGAGCAGTACTTC.